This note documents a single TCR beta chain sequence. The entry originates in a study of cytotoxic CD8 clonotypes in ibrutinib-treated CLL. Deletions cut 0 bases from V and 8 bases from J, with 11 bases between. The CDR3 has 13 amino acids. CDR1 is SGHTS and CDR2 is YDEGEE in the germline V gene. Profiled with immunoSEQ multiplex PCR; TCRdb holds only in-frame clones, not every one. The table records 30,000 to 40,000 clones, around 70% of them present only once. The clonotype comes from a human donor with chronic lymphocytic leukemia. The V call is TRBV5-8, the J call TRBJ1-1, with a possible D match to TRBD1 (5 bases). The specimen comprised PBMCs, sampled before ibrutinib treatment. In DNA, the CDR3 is TGTGCCAGCAGCTTGGTAGGGGAGGGCGAAGCTTTCTTT. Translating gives CASSLVGEGEAFF.